This T cell receptor (beta chain) was documented in a study of cytomegalovirus exposure and HLA in healthy donors. Study-wide findings and caveats: In a later analysis, an Asian-associated ancestry cluster reportedly showed fewer N-insertions than the roughly 730-donor mean. Cytomegalovirus association was listed for about 160 TCR beta chains. The authors later linked a missense DCLRE1C variant to TCR beta V- and J-gene trimming. Exclusion applied to some V segments, including TRBV6-2 and TRBV6-3, as they were indistinguishable.

About this clone itself: The antigen is undetermined.

The CDR3 has 13 residues. CDR1 is SQVTM, CDR2 ANQGSEA, per germline. V shed 3 bases, J shed 4 bases, and the junction held 3 bases outside the gene matches. The PCR contained 60 Vbeta and 13 Jbeta primers. Assay used: immunoSEQ multiplex PCR; TCRdb lists only in-frame clones, some missing. The data contain tens of thousands of clones, approximately 80% of them seen just once; the ten biggest clones take up about 3%. The clonotype was recovered from a man aged 50-59 years in good health and CMV-seronegative. Sequenced: PBMCs. The V gene is TRBV29-1, the J gene TRBJ2-1; TRBD1 matches at 7 bases. The CDR3 sequence: CSVEGQLYNEQFF. As DNA, the CDR3 is TGCAGCGTTGAGGGACAGTTGTACAATGAGCAGTTCTTC.